The entry that follows covers one TCR beta chain sequence. The antigen is not known. Each CDR3 protein gets one entry in TCRdb, which reprocessed the 5' RACE reads and gives no DNA. This table holds fewer than 550,000 distinct CDR3 sequences. The CDR3 runs 17 residues. Germline CDR1 MNHEY, CDR2 SVGAGI. The source of the sample is a study of monozygotic twins with inflammatory bowel disease. Findings and limits, study-wide: Backing was not found for a single strong signal or clonotype associated with IBD.

The receptor was derived from a human donor with ulcerative colitis or Crohn's disease, or a healthy co-twin of an affected twin (not recorded which). The J gene is TRBJ2-7, the V gene TRBV6-5; TCRdb gives TRBD2 as the D gene, but with no DNA this cannot be confirmed. The sequencing sample was made of blood. This CDR3 reads CASSYRGPSTSGYEQYF.